This T cell receptor beta chain appears in the sequencing data of a study of OX40 agonist ivuxolimab in advanced cancers. Regarding the complete study: The costimulatory receptor OX40 (CD134) was targeted by ivuxolimab, a fully human IgG2 agonistic monoclonal antibody. Intravenous ivuxolimab was administered to patients every 2 weeks at six dose levels: 0.01, 0.1, 0.3, 1.5, 3 and 10 mg/kg. Of the approximately 54 dose-escalation patients, hepatocellular carcinoma was present in roughly 19, melanoma in roughly 15, renal cell carcinoma in 9 and head and neck cancer in 9. A male proportion of approximately 83% and a mean age of about 60 years, ranging from 23 to 79, were recorded for the dose-escalation cohort. Prior anti-PD-1, anti-PD-L1 or anti-CTLA-4 therapy was permitted, and checkpoint inhibitors had been received by less than 45% of dose-escalation patients. Partial responses were achieved by three dose-escalation patients, of whom one had hepatocellular carcinoma and two had cutaneous melanoma. The point of sequencing TCRbeta in the periphery was to test whether ivuxolimab changed TCR sequence diversity and drove clonal T-cell expansion. The paper describes the monotherapy dose-escalation part (N of about 55 patients) of the phase I trial of ivuxolimab. Paper-wide results and their limitations: Clonal expansion of both CD4+ and CD8+ blood T cells was observed from baseline to week 6 at doses 0.1 to 3.0 mg/kg. After ivuxolimab, CD8+ T cells had more expanded clones than CD4+ T cells on average. In the 0.1-3.0 mg/kg groups, partial responders were among the patients with the lowest normalized peripheral clonal expansion, particularly in CD8+ T cells. Antigen specificity was not determined for the clonally expanded peripheral T cells. Low levels of normalized T-cell clonal expansion were also shown by some nonresponding patients.

In regard to this clone: Its antigen target is currently unknown. The sample holds no much larger clone one base away, and base qualities are not on file.

Genomic DNA was extracted from sorted cells for sequencing of the TCRbeta CDR3 region. TCRbeta CDR3 regions were sequenced using the immunoSEQ Assay. TCRdb carries this immuneACCESS record with in-frame sequences only. Its versions omit some clonotypes, under half of them owing to an unresolved V gene in the studies checked, with the rest unexplained. This sample gives around 6,100 clones in total; roughly 73% of them show up just once. Of the sample, approximately 25% falls within the top ten clones. The trial excluded patients who had a history of autoimmune disease or were on systemic immunosuppression. Peripheral blood for TCR sequencing was collected from all dose cohorts at baseline, on cycle 4 day 1, and on cycle 7 day 1. The samples were drawn from a first-in-human, open-label, multicenter phase I dose-escalation trial of ivuxolimab. Adults with locally advanced or metastatic melanoma, renal cell, hepatocellular, or head and neck squamous cell carcinoma were enrolled in the trial. CD4+ and CD8+ T cells were sorted separately from peripheral blood before TCR sequencing.

Trimming leaves V shorter by 7 bases and J shorter by 9 bases, with the junction holding 7 bases beyond the gene matches. The cysteine opens and the phenylalanine closes a CDR3 of 14 amino acids. Only the CDR3 part of the read is kept: 42 bases, read in frame from the first base. CDR1 and CDR2, per the germline V gene, are MNHNS and SASEGT. The source of this sequence is an adult with an advanced solid tumor such as melanoma, head and neck, liver or kidney cancer. The source was CD4+ or CD8+ T cells sorted from blood, collected in a trial of the OX40 agonist ivuxolimab. Recombination connected TRBV6-1 to TRBJ1-6, with 9 junctional bases fitting TRBD1. The DNA sequence reads TGTGCCAGCACCGCGGACAGGGGTGGTTCACCCCTCCACTTT. It codes for CASTADRGGSPLHF.